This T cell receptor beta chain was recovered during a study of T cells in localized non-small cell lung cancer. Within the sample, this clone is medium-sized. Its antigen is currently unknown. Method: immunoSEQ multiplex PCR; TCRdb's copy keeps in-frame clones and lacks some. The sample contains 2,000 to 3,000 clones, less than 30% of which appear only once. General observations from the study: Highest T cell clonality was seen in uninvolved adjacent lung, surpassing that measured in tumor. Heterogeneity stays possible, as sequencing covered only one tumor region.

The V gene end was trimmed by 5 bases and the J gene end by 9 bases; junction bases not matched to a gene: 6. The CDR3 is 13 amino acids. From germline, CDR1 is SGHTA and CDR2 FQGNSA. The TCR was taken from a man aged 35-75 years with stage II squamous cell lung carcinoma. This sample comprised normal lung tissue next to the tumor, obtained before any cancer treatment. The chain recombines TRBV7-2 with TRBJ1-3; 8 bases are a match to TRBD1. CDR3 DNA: TGTGCCAGCAGCGCGACAGGGGTCCTCACCATATATTTT. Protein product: CASSATGVLTIYF.